The next 30 T cell receptor beta chains were all read from a single sample in a study of PD-1 blockade in mismatch repair-deficient tumors. The assay was immunoSEQ multiplex PCR, and TCRdb's table has in-frame clones only and misses some. The sample consists of some 110,000 clones, roughly 80% of them appearing once. This specimen consisted of peripheral blood, obtained 60 weeks after starting pembrolizumab. The receptors derive from an adult with mismatch repair-deficient cancer.

This chain joins TRBV11-3 and TRBJ1-1; D might be TRBD1 (5 bases). Looked up from germline, CDR1 is SGHNT and CDR2 is YENEEA. The CDR3 sequence is 12 residues long. With 6 bases removed from V and 1 base from J, the gap between germline ends came to 6 bases. CDR3 nucleotides: TGTGCCAGCAGTACAGGGAACACTGAAGCTTTCTTT. Amino acid sequence: CASSTGNTEAFF.

The chain combines TRBV29-1 with TRBJ2-1; D gene unclear. This CDR3 comprises 10 residues. Germline CDR1 SQVTM, CDR2 ANQGSEA. V lost 7 bases and J 5 bases, leaving 6 bases between the germline ends. The CDR3 nucleotides read TGCAGCGGGCGGAACAATGAGCAGTTCTTC. Translation: CSGRNNEQFF.

The chain uses TRBV6-5 and TRBJ2-1; possibly TRBD1 for D (5 bases). Trimming pared 6 bases from V and 0 bases from J, leaving 12 bases between. Germline V gene lookup returns CDR1 MNHEY and CDR2 SVGAGI. The CDR3 is made up of 15 amino acids. CDR3: CASSPDTFSYNEQFF. In DNA form, the CDR3 reads TGTGCCAGCAGCCCGGACACTTTCTCCTACAATGAGCAGTTCTTC.

This clone was counted a few times. CDR3 sequence: CASSVSGKYEQYF. CDR3 nucleotides: TGTGCCAGTAGTGTGTCAGGCAAGTACGAGCAGTACTTC. This chain joins TRBV19 and TRBJ2-7; D ambiguous. Trimming took off 5 bases at V and 4 bases at J, with 12 bases between the two ends. Germline V gives CDR1 LNHDA, CDR2 SQIVND (reference sequence). This CDR3 comprises 13 residues.

This clone was counted only a few times. The CDR3 sequence: CASRDRVYNEQFF. CDR3 nucleotides: TGTGCCAGCCGGGACAGGGTCTACAATGAGCAGTTCTTC. The rearrangement links TRBV2 to TRBJ2-1; 9 nucleotides align to TRBD1. There are 13 residues in the CDR3. Germline CDR1 is SNHLY and CDR2 is FYNNEI. V gave up 8 bases and J gave up 3 bases; unmatched junction bases: 2.

The CDR3 nucleotides are TGTGCCAGCAGCCCTAGTGGAGGGCTGGGACATGAGCAGTTCTTC. Translation: CASSPSGGLGHEQFF. V and J are TRBV7-9 and TRBJ2-1; TRBD2 is a possible D gene (6 bases). Germline V gene lookup returns CDR1 SEHNR and CDR2 FQNEAQ (reference sequence). There are 15 residues in the CDR3. V was pared by 5 bases and J by 8 bases, with 19 bases between.

The rearrangement uses TRBV29-1 and TRBJ2-1, with 13 bases aligning to TRBD2. CDR3 size: 17 residues. With V trimmed by 3 bases and J by 3 bases, 8 bases remained unmatched. Germline V gene sequence: CDR1 SQVTM, CDR2 ANQGSEA. The CDR3 loop is CSVDPWGTSGNYNEQFF. The CDR3 coding sequence is TGCAGCGTTGATCCATGGGGGACTAGCGGGAACTACAATGAGCAGTTCTTC.

In this sample, this clone turned up once. The V call is TRBV25-1, the J call TRBJ1-1; 8 bases agree with TRBD1. The CDR3 totals 14 residues. V was clipped by 6 bases and J by 11 bases; unmatched bases: 14. Germline values: CDR1 MGHDK, CDR2 SYGVNS. The CDR3 is CASRDPSRGQMAFF. The CDR3 DNA reads as TGTGCCAGCAGAGACCCCAGCAGGGGGCAAATGGCTTTCTTT.

J is TRBJ2-7 and V is TRBV5-4, with D uncertain. Trimming removed 4 bases from V and 5 bases from J, with 16 bases in between. The CDR3 spans 14 residues. Germline V gene sequence: CDR1 SGHNT, CDR2 YYREEE (reference sequence). CDR3 nucleotides: TGTGCCAGCAGCCGCGAAGTGGCAGCAGACGAGCAGTACTTC. As protein: CASSREVAADEQYF.

This chain joins TRBV5-4 and TRBJ2-7; 9 positions match TRBD2. The J segment lost 6 bases and the V segment lost 1 base, leaving 8 bases of the junction unmatched. The CDR3 is 15 amino acids. Germline V gene data show CDR1 as SGHNT and CDR2 as YYREEE (reference sequence). The CDR3 region is CASSLNSGSASEQYF. CDR3 in DNA: TGTGCCAGCAGCTTGAATAGCGGGAGTGCCTCCGAGCAGTACTTC.

The rearrangement joins TRBV6-1 to TRBJ1-1, with 10 bases fitting TRBD1. The CDR3 is 14 residues long. J was trimmed by 5 bases and V by 6 bases; bases with no gene match: 6. In germline, CDR1 is MNHNS, CDR2 SASEGT. CDR3 in DNA: TGTGCCAGCAGACGACAGGGGGCGGGTACTGAAGCTTTCTTT. Amino acid sequence: CASRRQGAGTEAFF.

The V and J genes are TRBV7-8 and TRBJ2-3; D gene ambiguous. Per the germline V gene, CDR1 is SGHVS and CDR2 is FQNEAQ. The CDR3 runs 16 residues. V lost 5 bases and J lost 2, with 17 bases in between. CDR3 protein: CASSPRGIVFTDTQYF. For the CDR3, the DNA is TGTGCCAGCAGCCCCCGAGGAATTGTATTCACAGATACGCAGTATTTT.

The V and J genes are TRBV5-6 and TRBJ1-2, with D uncertain. Trimming cost V 2 bases and J 0 bases, with 17 bases left between them. The V gene's germline CDR1 is SGHDT and CDR2 YYEEEE. There are 17 residues in the CDR3. CDR3 coding DNA: TGTGCCAGCAGCTTTGGGTACCAGAGATCTACTAACTATGGCTACACCTTC. It is translated as CASSFGYQRSTNYGYTF.

This clone showed up many times. The rearrangement links TRBV7-9 to TRBJ2-7; tentative D call: TRBD2 (7 bases). CDR3 length equals 11 residues. Trimming removed 5 bases at V and 7 bases at J, with 9 bases between. The germline V gene has CDR1 SEHNR and CDR2 FQNEAQ (reference sequence). DNA of the CDR3: TGTGCCAGCAGCGAGGGGGGGGAGCAGTACTTC. Residues: CASSEGGEQYF.

The V gene is TRBV5-6, the J gene TRBJ1-4; TRBD1 is a possible D gene (5 bases). Germline V CDR1 and CDR2: SGHDT, YYEEEE. The CDR3 contains 14 residues. Between the trimmed V and J ends, which lost 4 bases and 8 bases, there was a span of 15 bases. CDR3 nucleotide sequence: TGTGCCAGCAGCCCTCTGCGGGGCGGAGAAAAACTGTTTTTT. This sequence encodes CASSPLRGGEKLFF. Full variable domain (missing parts from reference TRBV5-6 and TRBJ1-4): DAGVTQSPTHLIKTRGQQVTLRCSPKSGHDTVSWYQQALGQGPQFIFQYYEEEERQRGNFPDRFSGHQFPNYSSELNVNALLLGDSALYLCASSPLRGGEKLFFGSGTQLSVL.

The V gene is TRBV2, the J gene TRBJ1-2; the match to TRBD1 covers 11 bases. Per the germline V gene, CDR1 is SNHLY and CDR2 is FYNNEI. CDR3 length: 14 amino acids. V was pared by 5 bases and J by 4 bases, with 3 bases of the junction left unmatched. The CDR3 here is CASSRTGGGYGYTF. CDR3 nucleotides: TGTGCCAGCAGTCGGACAGGGGGCGGCTATGGCTACACCTTC.

The V gene is TRBV14, the J gene TRBJ1-2; possible D gene TRBD1, 6 bases. The germline gives CDR1 SGHDN, CDR2 FVKESK. Trimming removed 3 bases from V and 8 bases from J, with 16 bases in between. CDR3 size: 14 residues. The CDR3 sequence: CASSQHQGTWGYTF. For the CDR3, the DNA is TGTGCCAGCAGCCAGCATCAGGGGACTTGGGGCTACACCTTC.

The chain couples TRBV18 to TRBJ2-5, with a weak D call TRBD2 (7 bases). V dropped 3 bases and J dropped 3 bases, with 14 bases sitting between them. Germline CDR1 is KGHSH and CDR2 is LQKENI. This CDR3 has 15 residues. The CDR3 coding sequence is TGTGCCAGCTCACCCCCGGGGGGCCTAGAAGAGACCCAGTACTTC. Translated: CASSPPGGLEETQYF.

The genes are TRBV5-6 and TRBJ2-5, with a tentative D call TRBD2 (6 bases). V lost 2 bases and J 1 base, leaving 18 bases between the germline ends. The CDR3 length is 17 residues. Germline V gene sequence: CDR1 SGHDT, CDR2 YYEEEE. CDR3 sequence: CASSFLHPGGVQETQYF. The CDR3 coding sequence is TGTGCCAGCAGCTTCCTACATCCGGGCGGGGTCCAAGAGACCCAGTACTTC.

This clone has a handful of counts. V and J are TRBV7-9 and TRBJ1-5; TRBD1 is a possible D gene (5 bases). V dropped 3 bases and J dropped 4 bases, with 7 bases sitting between them. This CDR3 is 13 amino acids long. CDR1 is SEHNR, CDR2 FQNEAQ, per germline (reference sequence). The CDR3 sequence: CASSFAGNQPQHF. The CDR3 DNA reads as TGTGCCAGCAGCTTTGCAGGGAATCAGCCCCAGCATTTT.

V gene TRBV29-1 combines with J gene TRBJ2-7, with D uncertain. V shed 4 bases and J shed 5 bases, with 9 bases lying between them. The CDR3 consists of 11 residues. Germline CDR1 and CDR2: SQVTM and ANQGSEA. This CDR3 is CSVVWVDEQYF. CDR3 in DNA: TGCAGCGTTGTCTGGGTAGACGAGCAGTACTTC.

This sequence joins TRBV14 and TRBJ2-5; the D gene is possibly TRBD2 (6 bases). Per germline, CDR1 SGHDN and CDR2 FVKESK. Trimming took 4 bases from V and 5 from J, leaving 8 bases between them. The CDR3 sequence is 12 residues long. CDR3: CASSRTIETQYF. The CDR3 DNA reads as TGTGCCAGCAGCCGGACTATTGAGACCCAGTACTTC.

The rearrangement joins TRBV27 to TRBJ2-3; 13 bases are shared with TRBD2. The CDR3 spans 17 residues. The germline V gene has CDR1 MNHEY and CDR2 SMNVEV (reference sequence). V lost 5 bases, J lost 9 bases, and 14 bases stayed unmatched. CDR3 coding DNA: TGTGCCAGCAGTCCGAGGACTAGCGGGGGCCGCGGGGCCACGCAGTATTTT. Protein sequence: CASSPRTSGGRGATQYF.

This chain connects TRBV21-1 to TRBJ2-7; the table's D call, TRBD1, has no DNA check behind it. TRBV21-1 is shown as a pseudogene. The CDR3 runs 16 residues. CDR3 DNA sequence: TGTGCCAGCAGCAAAGACCCGACAGGGGAAAGACACGAGCAGTACTTC. It is translated as CASSKDPTGERHEQYF.

The chain carries TRBV10-3 and TRBJ1-1, with D unresolved. Trimming shortened V by 7 bases and J by 0 bases, and 12 bases separated the two germline ends. Germline CDR1 ENHRY, CDR2 SYGVKD. CDR3 length: 14 residues. The CDR3: CAITNGNLNTEAFF. In DNA form, the CDR3 reads TGTGCCATCACCAACGGGAATTTGAACACTGAAGCTTTCTTT.

This chain connects TRBV19 to TRBJ1-1; no firm D call. Trimming cost V 0 bases and J 8 bases, with 10 bases left between them. Germline V gives CDR1 LNHDA, CDR2 SQIVND (reference sequence). This CDR3 comprises 13 residues. The DNA for the CDR3 is TGTGCCAGTAGTATAGAGGATCGCCGAGAAGCTTTCTTT. Its translation: CASSIEDRREAFF.

This clone has only one observation. This chain links TRBV7-9 with TRBJ1-2, with D possibly TRBD1 on 5 matching bases. Germline CDR1 SEHNR, CDR2 FQNEAQ (reference sequence). The CDR3 has 17 residues. Deletions cut 5 bases from V and 1 base from J, with 20 bases between. The CDR3 nucleotides read TGTGCCAGCAGCATCCTGATAACCGGGACGGTTAACTATGGCTACACCTTC. Its protein product is CASSILITGTVNYGYTF.

This sequence joins TRBV10-3 and TRBJ1-1; D gene unclear. The germline CDR1 and CDR2 sequences are ENHRY and SYGVKD. CDR3 length: 14 amino acids. Trimming took 1 base from V and 6 from J, leaving 12 bases between them. In DNA, the CDR3 is TGTGCCATCAGTGAGTACGGAAGAGGTTCTGAAGCTTTCTTT. Amino acid sequence: CAISEYGRGSEAFF.

The chain joins TRBV4-1 to TRBJ2-7; either TRBD1 or TRBD2 may fit D (5 bases each). The CDR3 contains 13 residues. CDR1 is MGHRA, CDR2 YSYEKL, per germline. The germline V and J ends were trimmed by 4 bases and 3 bases, with 10 bases remaining between them. The CDR3 bases are TGCGCCAGCAGCCCGGGACCGAGCTACGAGCAGTACTTC. Translation: CASSPGPSYEQYF.

The chain recombines TRBV21-1 with TRBJ2-3; TRBD2 is the table's D call and was not checked against the DNA. TRBV21-1 counts as a pseudogene. This CDR3 contains 14 residues. CDR3 in DNA: TGTGCCAGCAGCAAAGCGGGAGTGGCAGATACGCAGTATTTT. Translation gives CASSKAGVADTQYF.